This T cell receptor beta chain was obtained from a study of identical twins. Everyone who donated was a healthy Caucasian. This CDR3 spans 15 amino acids. Germline V gene lookup returns CDR1 MNHNS and CDR2 SASEGT. Trimming removed 3 bases from V and 4 bases from J, with 16 bases in between. Unique molecular identifiers were present on cDNA, and template switching added a universal primer site. Using its own MiXCR run on the 5' RACE reads, TCRdb lists one record per CDR3 protein. This table holds about 530,000 distinct CDR3 sequences, about 20% found once. In addition, the sample was reused for a study of yellow fever vaccine responses in identical twins.

This chain uses TRBV6-1 with TRBJ2-7; unclear D gene. Sequenced: CD4+ T cells sorted from blood. This receptor was identified in a young woman in good health. The CDR3 spells CASSDGILPLYEQYV. CDR3 sequence (DNA): TGTGCCAGCAGTGATGGCATTCTCCCCCTGTACGAGCAGTACGTC.